This T cell receptor (beta chain) was captured in a study of vaccination effects on CD4 cells after COVID-19. Study-wide results and limits: The authors studied few convalescent patients and collected no early post-infection timepoints. In the late period after vaccination, infection- and vaccine-induced clones contracted markedly. Vaccine-induced clones in healthy vaccinees cross-reacted with common cold coronaviruses in only 1 of 255 cases.

Peptide-pool stimulation followed by sequencing identified expanded antigen-specific CD4+ clonotypes in the ViraFEST assay. Upon completion of under eleven days in culture, CD4+ T cells were isolated. Vaccine recipients had no previous SARS-CoV-2 infection; their nucleocapsid antibodies were negative. TCRdb's table, derived via immunoSEQ multiplex PCR, lists solely in-frame clones and lacks some. This sample has roughly 27,000 clones, with roughly two thirds found just once. The germline gives CDR1 SGHAT, CDR2 FQNNGV. This CDR3 is 14 amino acids long. Trimming removed 3 bases at V and 2 bases at J, with 9 bases between. As regards this clone: Its antigen is currently unknown.

The TCR originated in a human donor who received a COVID-19 vaccine. J is TRBJ2-3 and V is TRBV11-2, with D unclear. The sequences come from CD4+ T cells from PBMCs cultured with SARS-CoV-2 spike peptides, collected before COVID-19 vaccination. This chain's CDR3 is CASSLGRLTDTQYF. For the CDR3, the DNA is TGTGCCAGCAGCTTGGGTCGACTCACAGATACGCAGTATTTT.